In its sample, the clone carrying this T cell receptor (beta chain) is medium-sized (0.01 to 0.1%). The target antigen is unknown. These data are taken from a study of early T cells in non-severe SARS-CoV-2 infection. Whole-study context: Sequencing was performed on bulk RNA from unsorted whole blood, leaving chains unpaired.

Each cDNA molecule carried a unique molecular identifier. TCRdb passed the 5' RACE reads through MiXCR, listing each CDR3 protein once. The profile shows over 75,000 distinct CDR3 sequences, about 16% of them singletons. Study results and limitations: VDJdb matches were skewed toward anti-spike CD8 T cell responses.

V was cut by 2 bases and J by 1 base, with 12 bases left in between. From germline, CDR1 is MDHEN and CDR2 SYDVKM. CDR3 length: 16 residues. The source material was whole blood. This TCR came from an adult who was a healthcare worker with PCR-confirmed SARS-CoV-2 infection or an uninfected control (not recorded which). This chain uses TRBV28 with TRBJ2-1; weak D call: TRBD2 (5 bases). DNA of the CDR3: TGTGCCAGCAGTTTAGGTAGTCGGGGATCCTACAATGAGCAGTTCTTC. Translation: CASSLGSRGSYNEQFF.